This T cell receptor beta chain was recovered during a study of CD8 T cells in ankylosing spondylitis. Study findings and constraints: What seemed typical of ankylosing spondylitis blood was a TCR beta motif built from 8 or 9 highly homologous variants. Disease-associated clones were reportedly significantly overrepresented in matched ankylosing spondylitis synovial fluid.

This clonotype was seen repeatedly, ten times or more. The antigen is not known. In making TCR beta libraries, quantitative 5'-RACE with molecular barcodes was used. TCRdb re-derived calls from the 5' RACE reads in MiXCR, one entry per CDR3 protein. The sample lists roughly 60,000 distinct CDR3 sequences; roughly 6.2% were seen once. J gave up 3 bases and V 6 bases, and 5 bases lay outside the gene matches. This CDR3 comprises 13 residues. The sequence was collected from a male donor with ankylosing spondylitis. The sample was synovial fluid, either unsorted or a sorted T cell fraction (not recorded which). The chain carries TRBV12-3 or TRBV12-4 and TRBJ2-7; TRBD1 matches 7 bases. In nucleotides, the CDR3 is TGTGCCAGCAGGACAGGGCGAGGCTACGAGCAGTACTTC. Amino acids: CASRTGRGYEQYF.